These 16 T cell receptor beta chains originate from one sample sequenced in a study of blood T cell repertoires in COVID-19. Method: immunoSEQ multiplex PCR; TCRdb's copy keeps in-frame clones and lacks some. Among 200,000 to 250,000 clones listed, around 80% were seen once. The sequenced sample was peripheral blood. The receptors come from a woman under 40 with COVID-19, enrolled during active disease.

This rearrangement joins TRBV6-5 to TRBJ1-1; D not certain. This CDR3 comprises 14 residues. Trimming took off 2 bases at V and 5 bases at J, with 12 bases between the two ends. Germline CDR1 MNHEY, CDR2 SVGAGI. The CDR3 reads CASSYQSGGTEAFF. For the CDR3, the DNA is TGTGCCAGCAGTTACCAATCAGGTGGGACTGAAGCTTTCTTT.

The CDR3 DNA follows: TGCGCCAGCAGCTTGGCTGTTGGGGGGACGTTCACCTTAGATGAGCAGTTCTTC. Translating gives CASSLAVGGTFTLDEQFF. The chain is built from TRBV5-1 and TRBJ2-1; weak D call: TRBD2 (6 bases). The CDR3 runs 18 residues. Germline V gene sequence: CDR1 SGHRS, CDR2 YFSETQ. Trimming shortened V by 0 bases and J by 8 bases, and 24 bases separated the two germline ends.

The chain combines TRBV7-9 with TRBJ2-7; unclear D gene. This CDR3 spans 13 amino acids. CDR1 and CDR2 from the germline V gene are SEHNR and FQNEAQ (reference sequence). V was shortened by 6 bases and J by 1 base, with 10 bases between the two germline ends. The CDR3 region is CASRLELSYEQYF. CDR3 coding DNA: TGTGCCAGCAGGTTGGAGCTTTCCTACGAGCAGTACTTC.

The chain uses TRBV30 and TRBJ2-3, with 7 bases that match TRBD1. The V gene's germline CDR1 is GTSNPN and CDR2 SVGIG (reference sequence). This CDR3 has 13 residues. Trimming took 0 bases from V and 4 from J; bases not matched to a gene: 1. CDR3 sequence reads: CAWSVQGPDTQYF. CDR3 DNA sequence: TGTGCCTGGAGTGTACAGGGGCCAGATACGCAGTATTTT.

CDR3: CASSVLAGSTDTQYF. CDR3 DNA: TGTGCCAGCAGCGTCCTAGCGGGGAGCACAGATACGCAGTATTTT. The genes are TRBV9 and TRBJ2-3, with 9 bases fitting TRBD2. The germline V gene encodes CDR1 SGDLS and CDR2 YYNGEE. Trimming cost V 2 bases and J 0 bases; bases outside gene matches: 1. CDR3 length: 15 amino acids.

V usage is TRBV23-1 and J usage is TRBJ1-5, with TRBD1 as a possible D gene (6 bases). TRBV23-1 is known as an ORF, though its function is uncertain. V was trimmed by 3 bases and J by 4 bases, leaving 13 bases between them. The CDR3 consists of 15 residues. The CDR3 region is CASSQPDSLNQPQHF. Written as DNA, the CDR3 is TGCGCCAGCAGTCAGCCGGACAGCCTGAATCAGCCCCAGCATTTT.

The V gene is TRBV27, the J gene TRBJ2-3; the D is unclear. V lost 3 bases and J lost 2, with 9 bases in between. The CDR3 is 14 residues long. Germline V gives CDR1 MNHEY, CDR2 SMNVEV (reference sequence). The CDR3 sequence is CASSFNRPTDTQYF. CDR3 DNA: TGTGCCAGCAGTTTTAACAGACCCACAGATACGCAGTATTTT.

This CDR3 is CATSRGVGPGEQYF. Written as DNA, the CDR3 is TGTGCCACCAGCAGAGGTGTAGGCCCGGGGGAGCAGTACTTC. The chain recombines TRBV15 with TRBJ2-7; D is possibly TRBD2 (5 bases). V lost 1 base, J lost 7 bases, and 14 bases lay in between. CDR1 LNHNV and CDR2 YYDKDF come from the germline V gene (reference sequence). The CDR3 has 14 residues.

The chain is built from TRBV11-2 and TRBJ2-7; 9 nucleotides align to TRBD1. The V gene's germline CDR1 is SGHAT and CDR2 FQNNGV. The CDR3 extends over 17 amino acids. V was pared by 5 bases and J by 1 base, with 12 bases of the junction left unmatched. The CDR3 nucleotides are TGTGCCAGCAGCCCCGTTAACCGGGACAGGGCTTCCTACGAGCAGTACTTC. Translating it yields CASSPVNRDRASYEQYF.

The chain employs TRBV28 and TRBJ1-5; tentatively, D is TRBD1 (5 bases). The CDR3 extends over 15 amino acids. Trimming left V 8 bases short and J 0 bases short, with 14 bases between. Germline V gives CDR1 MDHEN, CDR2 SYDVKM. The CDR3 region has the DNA TGTGCCAGCCAACTTCCGGGGGATAGCAATCAGCCCCAGCATTTT. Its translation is CASQLPGDSNQPQHF. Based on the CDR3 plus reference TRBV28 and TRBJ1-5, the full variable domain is DVKVTQSSRYLVKRTGEKVFLECVQDMDHENMFWYRQDPGLGLRLIYFSYDVKMKEKGDIPEGYSVSREKKERFSLILESASTNQTSMYLCASQLPGDSNQPQHFGDGTRLSIL.

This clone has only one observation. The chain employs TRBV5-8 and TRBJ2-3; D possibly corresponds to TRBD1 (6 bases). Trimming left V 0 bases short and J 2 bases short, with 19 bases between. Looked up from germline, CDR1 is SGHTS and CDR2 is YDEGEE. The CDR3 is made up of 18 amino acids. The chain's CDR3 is CASSLEGVAPVFTDTQYF. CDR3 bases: TGTGCCAGCAGCTTGGAGGGGGTAGCCCCAGTATTCACAGATACGCAGTATTTT.

DNA of the CDR3: TGTGCCAGCAGCTCCCAGGGGGCCGGAGGCTACACCTTC. Translating gives CASSSQGAGGYTF. The chain links TRBV3-1 (or the pseudogene TRBV3-2) to TRBJ1-2; 8 bases map to TRBD1. Germline loops: CDR1 LGHDT, CDR2 YNNKEL (reference sequence). The V and J ends lost 5 bases and 8 bases, in that order; junction bases with no gene match: 7. CDR3 length: 13 amino acids.

CDR3 region: CASSGNTPGQGTQETQYF. The CDR3 DNA is TGTGCCAGCAGTGGGAACACCCCGGGACAGGGGACCCAAGAGACCCAGTACTTC. The J gene is TRBJ2-5, the V gene TRBV6-1; 10 bases are shared with TRBD1. The germline gives CDR1 MNHNS, CDR2 SASEGT. The CDR3 covers 18 residues. V lost 4 bases and J lost 1; bases outside the gene matches: 12.

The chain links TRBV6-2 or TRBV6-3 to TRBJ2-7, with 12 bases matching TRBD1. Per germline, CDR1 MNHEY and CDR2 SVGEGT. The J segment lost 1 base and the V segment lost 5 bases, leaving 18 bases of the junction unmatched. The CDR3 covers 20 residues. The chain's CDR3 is CASSRTSGTGGLAGSYEQYF. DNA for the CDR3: TGTGCCAGCAGTCGGACATCCGGGACAGGGGGCTTAGCGGGATCCTACGAGCAGTACTTC.

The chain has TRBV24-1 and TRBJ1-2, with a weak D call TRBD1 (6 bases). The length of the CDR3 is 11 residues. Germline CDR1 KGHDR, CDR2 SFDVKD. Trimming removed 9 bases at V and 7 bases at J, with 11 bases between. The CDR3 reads CATQGSGGYTF. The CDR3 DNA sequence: TGTGCCACCCAGGGGTCTGGTGGCTACACCTTC.

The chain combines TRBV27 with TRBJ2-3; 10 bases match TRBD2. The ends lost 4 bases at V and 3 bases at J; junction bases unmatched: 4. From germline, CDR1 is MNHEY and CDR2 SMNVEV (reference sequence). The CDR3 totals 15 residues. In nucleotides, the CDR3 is TGTGCCAGCAGTTCCTTAGCGGGGGGAACAGATACGCAGTATTTT. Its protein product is CASSSLAGGTDTQYF.